The T cell receptor beta chain under discussion was sequenced for a study of post-analysis software for immune sequencing data. The overall study: Recorded disease courses covered relapsing-remitting, secondary progressive and progressive-relapsing multiple sclerosis. Some patients had no subtype annotation. The study's findings and limits: The study found TRBV5-6, TRBV5-1 and TRBV20-1 among five or six TRBV segments more frequent in patients than controls. Normalized Chao1 diversity was significantly reduced in patients versus controls. Same-batch preparations were strongly co-clustered by F measure.

cDNA libraries for TCR beta contained unique molecular identifiers. T cells numbering about 1 to 11 million yielded 450,000 to 600,000 cDNA molecules. TCRdb reprocessed the PCR reads via MiXCR and lists one record per CDR3 protein. Here the sample spans hundreds of thousands of distinct CDR3 sequences, 55% to 60% being singletons. Unmatched junction bases numbered 8, after V lost 0 bases and J lost 4 bases. The CDR3 is 17 residues long. The germline V gene has CDR1 SGDLS and CDR2 YYNGEE. This clonotype was counted ten times or more. Its antigen remains unidentified. The clonotype originates from a girl aged 2-10 years with multiple sclerosis. The chain links TRBV9 to TRBJ2-3, with 10 bases identical to TRBD2. Sequencing was performed on blood. The CDR3 reads CASSVGPSGGIADTQYF. CDR3 DNA: TGTGCCAGCAGCGTAGGACCTAGCGGGGGTATCGCAGATACGCAGTATTTT.